The following is a T cell receptor (beta chain) sequence with its context. Its antigen remains unidentified. The data are from a study of CD8 T cells in ankylosing spondylitis. The authors made TCR beta libraries by quantitative 5'-RACE with molecular barcodes. TCRdb reanalysed the 5' RACE reads using MiXCR and keeps one entry per CDR3 protein. The sample yields 300,000 to 350,000 distinct CDR3 sequences, around 15% seen once. The CDR3 has 15 residues. V was trimmed by 0 bases and J by 6 bases, leaving 13 bases between them. Germline V lookup: CDR1 SGHRS, CDR2 YFSETQ. Study-wide points: Matched ankylosing spondylitis synovial fluid reportedly contained a significantly enriched population of disease-linked clones. Peripheral blood samples showed relatively rare disease-linked clones, and these clones were CD8+. A TCR beta motif made of about 8 highly homologous variants seemed typical of ankylosing spondylitis blood.

The receptor comes from a male donor with ankylosing spondylitis or in good health (not recorded which). Sequencing was carried out using blood, either unsorted or a sorted T cell fraction (not recorded which). The chain employs TRBV5-1 and TRBJ2-1, with D possibly matching TRBD1 (6 bases). The CDR3 here is CASSLATGQGNEQFF. The CDR3 nucleotides are TGCGCCAGCAGCTTGGCCACAGGGCAGGGCAATGAGCAGTTCTTC.